The present T cell receptor beta chain was sequenced within a study of T-cell memory formation after mild COVID-19. TCRdb recomputed calls from the 5' RACE reads with MiXCR, one row per CDR3 protein. The data contain some 290,000 distinct CDR3 sequences, around 15% of them singletons. The CDR3 is 15 residues long. V lost 4 bases and J 5 bases, leaving 17 bases between the germline ends. Germline V gives CDR1 SGHAT, CDR2 FQNNGV. Material: PBMCs or a T cell subset sorted from them (not recorded which). The receptor comes from a man in his late teens or twenties who had mild COVID-19 (a few samples of this study predate the infection). Cell type and time point are not known. The chain joins TRBV11-2 to TRBJ2-5; TRBD2 might be the D (7 bases). CDR3 DNA sequence: TGTGCCAGCAGCTCGTACCGGGGGGCCTTGGAGACCCAGTACTTC. As protein: CASSSYRGALETQYF. The variable domain in full, with the rest retrieved from reference TRBV11-2 and TRBJ2-5, is EAGVAQSPRYKIIEKRQSVAFWCNPISGHATLYWYQQILGQGPKLLIQFQNNGVVDDSQLPKDRFSAERLKGVDSTLKIQPAKLEDSAVYLCASSSYRGALETQYFGPGTRLLVL.